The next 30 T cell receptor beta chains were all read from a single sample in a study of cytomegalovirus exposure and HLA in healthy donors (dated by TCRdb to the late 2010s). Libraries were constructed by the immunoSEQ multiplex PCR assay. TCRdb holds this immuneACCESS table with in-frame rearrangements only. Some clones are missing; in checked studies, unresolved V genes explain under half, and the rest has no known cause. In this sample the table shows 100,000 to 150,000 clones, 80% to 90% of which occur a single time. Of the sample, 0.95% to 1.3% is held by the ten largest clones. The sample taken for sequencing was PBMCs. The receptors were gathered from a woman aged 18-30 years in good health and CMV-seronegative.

This chain's CDR3 is CASSTYRGVETQYF. As DNA, the CDR3 is TGCGCCAGCAGCACCTACAGGGGTGTAGAGACCCAGTACTTC. V usage is TRBV5-1 and J usage is TRBJ2-5, with 7 nucleotides matching TRBD1. The germline V gene encodes CDR1 SGHRS and CDR2 YFSETQ. Losses at the gene ends were 4 bases for V and 4 bases for J; bases not matched to a gene: 7. This CDR3 comprises 14 residues.

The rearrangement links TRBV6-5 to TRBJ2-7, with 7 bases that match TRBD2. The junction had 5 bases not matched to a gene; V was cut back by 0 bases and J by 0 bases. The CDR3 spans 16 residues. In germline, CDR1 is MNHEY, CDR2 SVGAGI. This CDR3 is CASSYSRGDYSYEQYF. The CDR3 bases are TGTGCCAGCAGTTACTCAAGAGGGGACTACTCCTACGAGCAGTACTTC.

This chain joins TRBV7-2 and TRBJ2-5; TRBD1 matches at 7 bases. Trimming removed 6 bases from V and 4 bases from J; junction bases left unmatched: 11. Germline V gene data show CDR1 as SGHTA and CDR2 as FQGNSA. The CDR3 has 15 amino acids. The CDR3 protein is CASRDARGRGETQYF. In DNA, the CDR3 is TGTGCCAGCAGGGACGCTAGGGGGCGCGGAGAGACCCAGTACTTC.

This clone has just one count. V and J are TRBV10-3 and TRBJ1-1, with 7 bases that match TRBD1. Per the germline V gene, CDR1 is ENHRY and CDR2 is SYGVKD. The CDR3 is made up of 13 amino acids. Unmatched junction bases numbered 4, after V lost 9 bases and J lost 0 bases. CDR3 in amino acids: CAIMGQMNTEAFF. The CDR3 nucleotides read TGTGCCATAATGGGACAGATGAACACTGAAGCTTTCTTT.

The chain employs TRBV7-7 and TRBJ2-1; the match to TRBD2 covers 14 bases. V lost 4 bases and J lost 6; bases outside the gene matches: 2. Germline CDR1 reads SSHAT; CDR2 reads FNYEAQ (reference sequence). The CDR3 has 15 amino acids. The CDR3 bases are TGTGCCAGCAGCTCTGGACTAGCGGGAGGCAATGAGCAGTTCTTC. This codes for CASSSGLAGGNEQFF.

The CDR3 protein is CASSQDSAGRGLIIGNQPQHF. The CDR3 nucleotides are TGCGCCAGCAGCCAAGATTCGGCAGGGAGGGGACTCATAATCGGAAATCAGCCCCAGCATTTT. The chain employs TRBV4-1 and TRBJ1-5; maybe TRBD1 (5 bases). Germline CDR1 is MGHRA and CDR2 is YSYEKL. Trimming took 0 bases from V and 4 from J, leaving 28 bases between them. The CDR3 runs to 21 residues.

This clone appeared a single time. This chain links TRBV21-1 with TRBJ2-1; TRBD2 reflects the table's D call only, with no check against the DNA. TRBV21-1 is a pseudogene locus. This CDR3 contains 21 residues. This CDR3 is CASSIHPPPSGVEDSYNEQFF. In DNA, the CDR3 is TGTGCCAGCAGCATCCACCCCCCCCCTAGCGGTGTTGAGGACTCCTACAATGAGCAGTTCTTC.

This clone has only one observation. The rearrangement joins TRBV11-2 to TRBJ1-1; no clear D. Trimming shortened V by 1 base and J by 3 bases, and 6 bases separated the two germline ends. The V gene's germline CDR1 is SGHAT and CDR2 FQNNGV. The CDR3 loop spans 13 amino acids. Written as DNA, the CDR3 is TGTGCCAGCAGCTTAGGCGCGGACACTGAAGCTTTCTTT. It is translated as CASSLGADTEAFF.

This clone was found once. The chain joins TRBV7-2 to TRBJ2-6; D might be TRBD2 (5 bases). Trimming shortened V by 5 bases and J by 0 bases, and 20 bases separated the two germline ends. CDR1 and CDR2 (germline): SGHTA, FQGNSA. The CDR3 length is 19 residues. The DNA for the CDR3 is TGTGCCAGCAGCAAACTAGTGACTTTATCCCACTCTGGGGCCAACGTCCTGACTTTC. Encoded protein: CASSKLVTLSHSGANVLTF.

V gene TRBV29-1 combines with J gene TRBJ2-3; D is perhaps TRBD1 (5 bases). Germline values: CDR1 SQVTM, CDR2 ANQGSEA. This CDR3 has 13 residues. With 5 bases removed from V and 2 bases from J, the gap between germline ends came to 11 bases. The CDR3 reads CSVTGDTTDTQYF. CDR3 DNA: TGCAGCGTTACAGGCGACACCACAGATACGCAGTATTTT.

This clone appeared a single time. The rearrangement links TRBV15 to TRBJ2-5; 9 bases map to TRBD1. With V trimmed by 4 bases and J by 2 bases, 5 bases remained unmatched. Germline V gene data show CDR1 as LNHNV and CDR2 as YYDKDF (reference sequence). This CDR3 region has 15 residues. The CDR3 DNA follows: TGTGCCACCAGCACAAACAGGGGGCCGCAAGAGACCCAGTACTTC. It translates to CATSTNRGPQETQYF.

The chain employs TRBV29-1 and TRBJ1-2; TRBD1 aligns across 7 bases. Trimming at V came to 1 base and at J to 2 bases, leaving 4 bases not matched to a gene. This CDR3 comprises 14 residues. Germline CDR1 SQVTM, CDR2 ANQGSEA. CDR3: CSVEAETGNYGYTF. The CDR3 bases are TGCAGCGTTGAAGCAGAGACAGGGAACTATGGCTACACCTTC.

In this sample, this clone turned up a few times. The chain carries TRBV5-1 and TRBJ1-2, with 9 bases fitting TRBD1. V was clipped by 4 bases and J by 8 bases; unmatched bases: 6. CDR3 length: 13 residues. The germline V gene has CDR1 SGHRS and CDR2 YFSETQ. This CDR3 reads CASSQGQGYGYTF. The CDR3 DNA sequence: TGCGCCAGCAGCCAGGGACAGGGTTACGGCTACACCTTC.

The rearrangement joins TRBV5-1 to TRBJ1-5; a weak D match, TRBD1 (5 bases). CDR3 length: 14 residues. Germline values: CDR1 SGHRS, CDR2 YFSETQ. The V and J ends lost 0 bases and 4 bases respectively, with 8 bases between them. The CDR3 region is CASSLGQNNQPQHF. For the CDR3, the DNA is TGCGCCAGCAGCTTGGGACAGAATAATCAGCCCCAGCATTTT.

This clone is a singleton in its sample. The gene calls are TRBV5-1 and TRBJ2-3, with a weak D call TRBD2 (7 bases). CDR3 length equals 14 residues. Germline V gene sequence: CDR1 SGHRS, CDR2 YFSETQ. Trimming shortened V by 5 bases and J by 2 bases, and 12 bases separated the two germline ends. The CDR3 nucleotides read TGCGCCAGCAGTGGGGGGGCGGTCACAGATACGCAGTATTTT. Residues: CASSGGAVTDTQYF.

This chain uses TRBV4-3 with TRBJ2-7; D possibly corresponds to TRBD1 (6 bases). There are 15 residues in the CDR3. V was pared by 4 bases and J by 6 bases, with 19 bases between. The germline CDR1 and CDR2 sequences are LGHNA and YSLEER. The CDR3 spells CASSLRSRGGSEQYF. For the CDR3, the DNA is TGCGCCAGCAGCCTACGGTCCAGGGGTGGGAGCGAGCAGTACTTC.

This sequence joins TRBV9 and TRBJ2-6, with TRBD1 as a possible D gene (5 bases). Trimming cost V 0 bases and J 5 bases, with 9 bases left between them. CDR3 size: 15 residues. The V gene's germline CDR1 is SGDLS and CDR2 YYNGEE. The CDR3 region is CASSVVQGRANVLTF. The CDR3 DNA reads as TGTGCCAGCAGCGTAGTCCAGGGTAGGGCCAACGTCCTGACTTTC. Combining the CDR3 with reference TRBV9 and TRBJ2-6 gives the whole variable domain DSGVTQTPKHLITATGQRVTLRCSPRSGDLSVYWYQQSLDQGLQFLIQYYNGEERAKGNILERFSAQQFPDLHSELNLSSLELGDSALYFCASSVVQGRANVLTFGAGSRLTVL.

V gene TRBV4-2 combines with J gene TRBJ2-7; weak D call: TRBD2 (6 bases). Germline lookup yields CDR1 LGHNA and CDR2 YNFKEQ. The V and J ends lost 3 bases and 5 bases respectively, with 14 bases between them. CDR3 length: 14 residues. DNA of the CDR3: TGTGCCAGCAGCCAGCGGGAAGATATAAACGAGCAGTACTTC. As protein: CASSQREDINEQYF.

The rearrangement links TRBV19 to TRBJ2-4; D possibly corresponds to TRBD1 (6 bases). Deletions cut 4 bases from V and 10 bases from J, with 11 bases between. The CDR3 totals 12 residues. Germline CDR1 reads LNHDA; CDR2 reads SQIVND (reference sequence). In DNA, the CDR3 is TGTGCCAGTAGTACCCTAGACAGGATTCAGTACTTC. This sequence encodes CASSTLDRIQYF.

In DNA, the CDR3 is TGTGCCAGCAGTTTAATAGGGACTGGATCCTACGAGCAGTACTTC. Translated, it gives CASSLIGTGSYEQYF. This chain connects TRBV27 to TRBJ2-7, with TRBD2 as a possible D gene (6 bases). The CDR3 sequence is 15 residues long. The germline CDR1 and CDR2 sequences are MNHEY and SMNVEV (reference sequence). The V gene lost 2 bases and the J gene lost 1 base, with 12 bases spanning the gap.

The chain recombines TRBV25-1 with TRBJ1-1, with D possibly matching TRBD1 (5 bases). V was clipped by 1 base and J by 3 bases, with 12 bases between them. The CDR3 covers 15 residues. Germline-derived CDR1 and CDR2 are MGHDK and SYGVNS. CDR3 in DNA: TGTGCCAGCAGTGAATGGCCCGGAGGGGACACTGAAGCTTTCTTT. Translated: CASSEWPGGDTEAFF.

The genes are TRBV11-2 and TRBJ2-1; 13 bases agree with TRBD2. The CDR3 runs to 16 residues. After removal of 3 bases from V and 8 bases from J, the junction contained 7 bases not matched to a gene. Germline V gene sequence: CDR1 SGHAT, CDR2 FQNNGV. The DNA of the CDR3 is TGTGCCAGCAGCTTCGCCGGGACTAGCGGGATCGATGAGCAGTTCTTC. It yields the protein CASSFAGTSGIDEQFF.

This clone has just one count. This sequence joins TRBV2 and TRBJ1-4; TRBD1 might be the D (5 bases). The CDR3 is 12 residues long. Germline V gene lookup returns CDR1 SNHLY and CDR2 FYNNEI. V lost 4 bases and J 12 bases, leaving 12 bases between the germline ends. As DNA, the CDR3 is TGTGCCAGCAGTGTTGTCTGGGGCGAACTGTTTTTT. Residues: CASSVVWGELFF.

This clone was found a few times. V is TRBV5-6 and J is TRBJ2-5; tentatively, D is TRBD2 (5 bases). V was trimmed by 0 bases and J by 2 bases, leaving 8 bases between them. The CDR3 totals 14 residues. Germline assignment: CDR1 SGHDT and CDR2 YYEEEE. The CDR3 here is CASSLAGEQETQYF. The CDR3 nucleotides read TGTGCCAGCAGCTTGGCCGGGGAACAAGAGACCCAGTACTTC.

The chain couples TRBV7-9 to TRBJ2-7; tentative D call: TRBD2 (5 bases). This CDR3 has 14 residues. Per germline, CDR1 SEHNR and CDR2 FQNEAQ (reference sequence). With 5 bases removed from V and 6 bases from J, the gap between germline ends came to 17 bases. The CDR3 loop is CASSPQGPGSEQYV. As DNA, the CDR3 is TGTGCCAGCAGCCCCCAAGGCCCGGGAAGCGAGCAGTACGTC.

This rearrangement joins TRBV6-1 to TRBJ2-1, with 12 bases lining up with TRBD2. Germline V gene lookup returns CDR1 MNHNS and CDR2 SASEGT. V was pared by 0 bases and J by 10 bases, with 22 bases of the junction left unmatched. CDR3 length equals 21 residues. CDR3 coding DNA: TGTGCCAGCAGTGAAGCACCCCCTTCTCTCCTTCTAGCGGGGGGGACTGGGGAGCAGTTCTTC. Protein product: CASSEAPPSLLLAGGTGEQFF.

CDR3: CATSGTGTSRQPQHF. CDR3 DNA sequence: TGTGCCACGTCGGGGACAGGGACTTCCAGGCAGCCCCAGCATTTT. The rearrangement joins TRBV10-3 to TRBJ1-5, with 9 bases aligning to TRBD1. V was pared by 10 bases and J by 7 bases, with 14 bases of the junction left unmatched. The CDR3 is 15 residues long. CDR1 is ENHRY and CDR2 is SYGVKD in the germline V gene.

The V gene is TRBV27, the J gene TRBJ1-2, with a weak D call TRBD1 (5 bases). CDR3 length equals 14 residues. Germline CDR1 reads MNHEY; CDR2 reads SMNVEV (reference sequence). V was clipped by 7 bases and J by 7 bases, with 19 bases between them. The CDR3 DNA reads TGTGCCAGCAACCCGGGACTCGGAATTGCTGGCTACACCTTC. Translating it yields CASNPGLGIAGYTF.

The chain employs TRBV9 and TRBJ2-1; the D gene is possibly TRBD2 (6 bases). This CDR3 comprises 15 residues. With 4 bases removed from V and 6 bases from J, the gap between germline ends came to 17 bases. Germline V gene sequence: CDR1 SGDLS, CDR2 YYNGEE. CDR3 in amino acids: CASSFGAGRPNEQFF. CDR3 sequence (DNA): TGTGCCAGCAGCTTCGGGGCGGGGCGCCCCAATGAGCAGTTCTTC.

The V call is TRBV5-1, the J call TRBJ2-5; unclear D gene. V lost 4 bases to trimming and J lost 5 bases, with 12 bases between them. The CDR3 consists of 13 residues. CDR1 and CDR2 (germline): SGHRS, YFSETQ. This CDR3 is CASSPAGWETQYF. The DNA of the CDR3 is TGCGCCAGCAGCCCGGCAGGTTGGGAGACCCAGTACTTC.